Described below is a single T cell receptor beta chain sequence and its context. What it binds is unknown. This sample stems from a study of OX40 agonist ivuxolimab in advanced cancers. Study conclusions and caveats: CD8+ T cells were the subset that, on average, had more expanded clones than CD4+.

Produced via immunoSEQ multiplex PCR; TCRdb's table is partial and in-frame only. The data contain around 15,000 clones, 86% of them singletons. This receptor was obtained from an adult with an advanced solid tumor such as melanoma, head and neck, liver or kidney cancer. The specimen was CD4+ or CD8+ T cells sorted from blood, collected in a trial of the OX40 agonist ivuxolimab.

The CDR3 region is CASRQFALPNTEAFF. The DNA for the CDR3 is TGTGCCAGCAGACAATTTGCCCTACCGAACACTGAAGCTTTCTTT. V is TRBV6-5 and J is TRBJ1-1; D not resolved. Germline loops: CDR1 MNHEY, CDR2 SVGAGI. This CDR3 is built from 15 residues. With 6 bases removed from V and 1 base from J, the gap between germline ends came to 15 bases.